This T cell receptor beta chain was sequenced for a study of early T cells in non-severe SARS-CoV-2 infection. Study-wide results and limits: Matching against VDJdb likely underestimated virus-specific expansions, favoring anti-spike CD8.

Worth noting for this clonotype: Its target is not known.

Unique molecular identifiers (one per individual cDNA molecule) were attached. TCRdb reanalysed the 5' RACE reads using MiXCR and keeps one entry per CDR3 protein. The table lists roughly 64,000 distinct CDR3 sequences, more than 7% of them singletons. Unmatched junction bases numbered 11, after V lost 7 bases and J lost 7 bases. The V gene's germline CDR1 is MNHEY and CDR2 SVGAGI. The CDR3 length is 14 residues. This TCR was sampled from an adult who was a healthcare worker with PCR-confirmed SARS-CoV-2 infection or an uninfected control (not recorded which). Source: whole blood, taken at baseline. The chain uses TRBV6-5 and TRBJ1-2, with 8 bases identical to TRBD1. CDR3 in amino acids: CASTPTGEVGGYTF. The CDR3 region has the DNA TGTGCCAGCACCCCGACAGGGGAGGTGGGTGGCTACACCTTC.